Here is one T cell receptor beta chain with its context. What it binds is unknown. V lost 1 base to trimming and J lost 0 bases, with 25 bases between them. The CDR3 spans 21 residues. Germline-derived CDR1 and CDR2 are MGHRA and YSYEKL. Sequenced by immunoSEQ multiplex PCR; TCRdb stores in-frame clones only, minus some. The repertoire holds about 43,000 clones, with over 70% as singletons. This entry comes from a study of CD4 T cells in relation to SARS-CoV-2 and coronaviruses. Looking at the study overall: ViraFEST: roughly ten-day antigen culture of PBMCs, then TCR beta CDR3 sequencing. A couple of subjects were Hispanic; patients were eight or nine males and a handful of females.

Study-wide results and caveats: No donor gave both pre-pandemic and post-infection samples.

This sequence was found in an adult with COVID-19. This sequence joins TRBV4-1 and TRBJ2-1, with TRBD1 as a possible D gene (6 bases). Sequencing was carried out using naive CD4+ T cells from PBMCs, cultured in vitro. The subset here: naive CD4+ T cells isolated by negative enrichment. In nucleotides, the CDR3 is TGCGCCAGCAGCCAAGTACCCCAGGGGTTTAGGATAACTAGCTCCTACAATGAGCAGTTCTTC. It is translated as CASSQVPQGFRITSSYNEQFF.